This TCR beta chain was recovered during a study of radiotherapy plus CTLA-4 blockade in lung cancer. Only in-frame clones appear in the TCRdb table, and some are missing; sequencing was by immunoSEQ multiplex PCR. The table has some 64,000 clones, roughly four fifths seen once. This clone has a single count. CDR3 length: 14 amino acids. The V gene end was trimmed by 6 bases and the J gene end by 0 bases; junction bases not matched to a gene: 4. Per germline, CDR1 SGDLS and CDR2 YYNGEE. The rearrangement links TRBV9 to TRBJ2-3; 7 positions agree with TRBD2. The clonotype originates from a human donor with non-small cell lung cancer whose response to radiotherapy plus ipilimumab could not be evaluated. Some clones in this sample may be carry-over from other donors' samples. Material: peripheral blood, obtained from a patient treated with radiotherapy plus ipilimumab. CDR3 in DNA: TGTGCCAGCACCCCGGGAGGTAGCACAGATACGCAGTATTTT. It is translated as CASTPGGSTDTQYF. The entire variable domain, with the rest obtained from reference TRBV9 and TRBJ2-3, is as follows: DSGVTQTPKHLITATGQRVTLRCSPRSGDLSVYWYQQSLDQGLQFLIQYYNGEERAKGNILERFSAQQFPDLHSELNLSSLELGDSALYFCASTPGGSTDTQYFGPGTRLTVL.